A single sample is the source of the 27 T cell receptor beta chains below, sequenced in a study of PD-1 blockade in classical Hodgkin lymphoma. Clones were sequenced by immunoSEQ multiplex PCR, and TCRdb holds only the in-frame ones, with some missing. Here the sample spans 70,000 to 85,000 clones, about 92% being singletons. Brentuximab vedotin exposure varied among the patients, all of whom had relapsed after autologous stem cell transplantation. The sequenced sample was peripheral blood mononuclear cells (PBMCs), obtained at baseline. The receptors were gathered from a human donor with classical Hodgkin lymphoma.

This clone was counted only a few times. The gene calls are TRBV7-2 and TRBJ2-5; a weak D match, TRBD1 (5 bases). There are 15 residues in the CDR3. Trimming cost V 1 base and J 5 bases, with 14 bases left between them. Germline V gene sequence: CDR1 SGHTA, CDR2 FQGNSA. In nucleotides, the CDR3 is TGTGCCAGCAGCTTAGTTTTGGCTAGACAGGAGACCCAGTACTTC. Protein product: CASSLVLARQETQYF.

This clone was seen only once. The chain employs TRBV6-5 and TRBJ1-2; D gene ambiguous. The germline V and J ends were trimmed by 3 bases and 0 bases, with 14 bases remaining between them. The CDR3 runs 16 residues. The germline V gene has CDR1 MNHEY and CDR2 SVGAGI. The CDR3: CASSYRPGGPNYGYTF. The DNA for the CDR3 is TGTGCCAGCAGTTATCGGCCGGGAGGGCCTAACTATGGCTACACCTTC.

This clone was seen a single time. The V gene is TRBV19, the J gene TRBJ2-6; D remains unclear. Germline V gives CDR1 LNHDA, CDR2 SQIVND (reference sequence). Trimming removed 5 bases from V and 0 bases from J, with 11 bases in between. There are 16 residues in the CDR3. The DNA for the CDR3 is TGTGCCAGTAGTCCATCCCAGTACTCTGGGGCCAACGTCCTGACTTTC. This translates into CASSPSQYSGANVLTF.

The chain links TRBV7-9 to TRBJ2-7; D call uncertain. Trimming left V 1 base short and J 4 bases short, with 11 bases between. Germline CDR1 is SEHNR and CDR2 is FQNEAQ (reference sequence). CDR3 length: 14 residues. In nucleotides, the CDR3 is TGTGCCAGCAGCTTAGGGAATGTGAAATACGAGCAGTACTTC. Its protein product is CASSLGNVKYEQYF.

V gene TRBV27 combines with J gene TRBJ1-6; 7 nucleotides agree with TRBD1. The CDR3 totals 15 residues. Germline V gene sequence: CDR1 MNHEY, CDR2 SMNVEV (reference sequence). The ends lost 3 bases at V and 10 bases at J; junction bases unmatched: 9. CDR3 DNA: TGTGCCAGCAGTTTTTCCGGGACAGTAGGGTCACCCCTCCACTTT. It encodes CASSFSGTVGSPLHF.

The rearrangement joins TRBV18 to TRBJ1-2; 7 bases are a match to TRBD1. Germline V CDR1 and CDR2: KGHSH, LQKENI. The V segment lost 4 bases and the J segment 3 bases; nucleotides outside the gene matches: 5. CDR3 size: 14 residues. DNA for the CDR3: TGTGCCAGCTCACAGGGACAGAACGACTATGGCTACACCTTC. Its protein product is CASSQGQNDYGYTF.

The chain joins TRBV6-5 to TRBJ2-7; no clear D gene. The CDR3 spans 14 residues. Trimming took off 2 bases at V and 5 bases at J, with 13 bases between the two ends. Per germline, CDR1 MNHEY and CDR2 SVGAGI. CDR3 bases: TGTGCCAGCAGTTACAAGTCCCTTCGGCACGAGCAGTACTTC. Translated, it gives CASSYKSLRHEQYF.

The V and J genes are TRBV4-3 and TRBJ2-2; a possible D gene is TRBD2 (7 bases). The V end was cut by 2 bases, the J end by 2 bases, with 12 bases between. The germline gives CDR1 LGHNA, CDR2 YSLEER. This CDR3 has 16 amino acids. The CDR3 sequence is CASSQFGGLNTGELFF. In DNA form, the CDR3 reads TGCGCCAGCAGCCAATTCGGGGGGCTCAACACCGGGGAGCTGTTTTTT.

CDR3 residues: CASSGPSYEQYF. The CDR3, as DNA: TGTGCCAGCAGCGGGCCGAGCTACGAGCAGTACTTC. The genes are TRBV9 and TRBJ2-7; D is unresolved. CDR3 length: 12 amino acids. V was trimmed by 3 bases and J by 3 bases, leaving 7 bases between them. Germline V lookup: CDR1 SGDLS, CDR2 YYNGEE.

The V call is TRBV9, the J call TRBJ2-5, with a possible D match to TRBD2 (6 bases). Looked up from germline, CDR1 is SGDLS and CDR2 is YYNGEE. The germline V and J ends were trimmed by 0 bases and 2 bases, with 14 bases remaining between them. CDR3 length: 16 amino acids. The CDR3 loop reads CASSVGGTPHQETQYF. The CDR3 DNA follows: TGTGCCAGCAGCGTAGGAGGGACTCCGCATCAAGAGACCCAGTACTTC. Drawing the rest from reference TRBV9 and TRBJ2-5, the complete variable domain is DSGVTQTPKHLITATGQRVTLRCSPRSGDLSVYWYQQSLDQGLQFLIQYYNGEERAKGNILERFSAQQFPDLHSELNLSSLELGDSALYFCASSVGGTPHQETQYFGPGTRLLVL.

The V call is TRBV5-6, the J call TRBJ1-1; a weak D match, TRBD1 (6 bases). Germline CDR1 is SGHDT and CDR2 is YYEEEE. V lost 4 bases, J lost 5 bases, and 18 bases lay in between. The CDR3 is made up of 15 amino acids. CDR3 sequence: CASSPTLGGRTEAFF. DNA of the CDR3: TGTGCCAGCAGCCCAACTCTGGGGGGGCGGACTGAAGCTTTCTTT.

This rearrangement joins TRBV13 to TRBJ1-5; D uncertain. V gave up 3 bases and J gave up 4 bases, with 10 bases separating them. CDR1 and CDR2 from the germline V gene are PRHDT and FYEKMQ (reference sequence). This CDR3 region has 14 residues. The CDR3 sequence: CASSLGPGNQPQHF. The CDR3 DNA is TGTGCCAGCAGCTTGGGCCCGGGAAATCAGCCCCAGCATTTT.

V gene TRBV11-3 combines with J gene TRBJ2-1; tentative D call: TRBD1 (6 bases). This CDR3 spans 17 amino acids. V was clipped by 1 base and J by 0 bases, with 13 bases between them. From germline, CDR1 is SGHNT and CDR2 YENEEA. The CDR3 sequence: CASSLVGGQSSYNEQFF. CDR3 nucleotide sequence: TGTGCCAGCAGCTTAGTTGGGGGCCAGAGCTCCTACAATGAGCAGTTCTTC.

This rearrangement joins TRBV7-9 to TRBJ1-5, with TRBD1 matching 7 bases. This CDR3 is 15 amino acids long. Germline CDR1 SEHNR, CDR2 FQNEAQ (reference sequence). Trimming removed 4 bases from V and 4 bases from J; junction bases left unmatched: 7. CDR3 loop: CASSSKQGGNQPQHF. CDR3 nucleotides: TGTGCCAGCAGCTCTAAGCAGGGGGGAAATCAGCCCCAGCATTTT.

The V call is TRBV27, the J call TRBJ2-7; 7 positions agree with TRBD2. Trimming took 8 bases from V and 0 from J; bases not matched to a gene: 7. There are 14 residues in the CDR3. Germline CDR1 is MNHEY and CDR2 is SMNVEV (reference sequence). The chain's CDR3 is CASRTGGSSYEQYF. CDR3 nucleotide sequence: TGTGCCAGCCGCACGGGCGGGAGCTCCTACGAGCAGTACTTC.

In its sample, this clone was seen once. The gene calls are TRBV5-1 and TRBJ2-7; a possible D gene is TRBD2 (6 bases). V dropped 2 bases and J dropped 6 bases, with 12 bases sitting between them. Germline CDR1 reads SGHRS; CDR2 reads YFSETQ. The CDR3 is 13 amino acids. CDR3 sequence reads: CASSFRLEAEQYF. The DNA of the CDR3 is TGCGCCAGCAGCTTCAGACTAGAAGCCGAGCAGTACTTC. Full variable domain (remainder filled in from reference TRBV5-1 and TRBJ2-7): KAGVTQTPRYLIKTRGQQVTLSCSPISGHRSVSWYQQTPGQGLQFLFEYFSETQRNKGNFPGRFSGRQFSNSRSEMNVSTLELGDSALYLCASSFRLEAEQYFGPGTRLTVT.

The rearrangement links TRBV5-1 to TRBJ2-1; TRBD1 matches at 7 bases. The CDR3 sequence is 16 residues long. The germline V gene encodes CDR1 SGHRS and CDR2 YFSETQ. The V and J ends lost 4 bases and 2 bases, in that order; junction bases with no gene match: 9. Here the CDR3 DNA reads TGCGCCAGCAGCGAACGAACAGGGGACCCCTACAATGAGCAGTTCTTC. Its translation: CASSERTGDPYNEQFF.

V usage is TRBV7-9 and J usage is TRBJ2-3; 16 bases are shared with TRBD2. V gave up 4 bases and J gave up 4 bases; unmatched junction bases: 5. The germline V gene has CDR1 SEHNR and CDR2 FQNEAQ (reference sequence). The CDR3 contains 17 residues. This CDR3 reads CASSSGLAGGAADTQYF. CDR3 in DNA: TGTGCCAGCAGCTCGGGACTAGCGGGAGGGGCGGCAGATACGCAGTATTTT. Variable domain in full (rest from reference TRBV7-9 and TRBJ2-3): DTGVSQNPRHKITKRGQNVTFRCDPISEHNRLYWYRQTLGQGPEFLTYFQNEAQLEKSRLLSDRFSAERPKGSFSTLEIQRTEQGDSAMYLCASSSGLAGGAADTQYFGPGTRLTVL.

On this clone itself: Because the CDR3's place on the DNA is in doubt, the DNA is left out and the CDR3 is given as listed by TCRdb. The chain links TRBV12-1 to TRBJ1-6. TRBV12-1 is marked as a pseudogene. The CDR3 length equals 15 residues, ends included. The CDR3 reads CASSFGEGASSPLHF.

CDR3 DNA: TGTGCCAGCCGGGGTCTTTTAGGTTTTAGTGTCAGCAATCAGCCCCAGCATTTT. This encodes CASRGLLGFSVSNQPQHF. J is TRBJ1-5 and V is TRBV27; D is ambiguous. This CDR3 is built from 18 residues. Trimming left V 8 bases short and J 1 base short, with 24 bases between. Germline loops: CDR1 MNHEY, CDR2 SMNVEV (reference sequence).

The gene calls are TRBV28 and TRBJ2-1, with 8 bases matching TRBD1. The CDR3 sequence is 15 residues long. CDR1 and CDR2 from the germline V gene are MDHEN and SYDVKM. V lost 7 bases and J lost 6; bases outside the gene matches: 11. The CDR3 sequence is CASTPGQGVSNEQFF. The DNA for the CDR3 is TGTGCCAGCACCCCTGGACAGGGAGTTAGCAATGAGCAGTTCTTC.

The CDR3, as DNA: TGTGCCAGCCTTCACTCTAGCGGGAGTTACACCGGGGAGCTGTTTTTT. Its translation is CASLHSSGSYTGELFF. The rearrangement joins TRBV28 to TRBJ2-2; 10 bases agree with TRBD2. V was pared by 8 bases and J by 3 bases, with 9 bases of the junction left unmatched. Germline assignment: CDR1 MDHEN and CDR2 SYDVKM. This CDR3 spans 16 amino acids.

The chain recombines TRBV9 with TRBJ2-1; 8 bases line up with TRBD2. Germline V gene data show CDR1 as SGDLS and CDR2 as YYNGEE. V gave up 4 bases and J gave up 8 bases; unmatched junction bases: 8. The CDR3 has 14 amino acids. This chain's CDR3 is CASSPGTSNYEQFF. The CDR3, as DNA: TGTGCCAGCAGCCCTGGGACTAGTAATTATGAGCAGTTCTTC.

This clone was recorded a few times. V usage is TRBV9 and J usage is TRBJ2-7; D may be TRBD1 (6 bases). Germline V gene data show CDR1 as SGDLS and CDR2 as YYNGEE. V was pared by 4 bases and J by 2 bases, with 16 bases between. The CDR3 contains 15 residues. CDR3 sequence reads: CASSTRTVPPYEQYF. The CDR3 DNA reads as TGTGCCAGCAGCACCCGGACAGTCCCTCCCTACGAGCAGTACTTC.

CDR3 residues: CASRRGVAVGEQYF. The CDR3 coding sequence is TGTGCCAGCAGACGGGGAGTGGCCGTGGGCGAGCAGTACTTC. The V call is TRBV25-1, the J call TRBJ2-7, with a weak D call TRBD2 (5 bases). Germline V gives CDR1 MGHDK, CDR2 SYGVNS. This CDR3 spans 14 amino acids. V gave up 6 bases and J gave up 6 bases, with 18 bases separating them.

The genes are TRBV29-1 and TRBJ2-5; no clear D gene. CDR3 length: 12 amino acids. The V gene lost 3 bases and the J gene lost 1 base, with 6 bases spanning the gap. Per germline, CDR1 SQVTM and CDR2 ANQGSEA. CDR3 protein: CSVDGGQETQYF. The DNA of the CDR3 is TGCAGCGTTGACGGCGGCCAAGAGACCCAGTACTTC.

This chain connects TRBV5-6 to TRBJ2-3; unclear D gene. The CDR3 runs to 13 residues. V dropped 1 base and J dropped 0 bases, with 3 bases sitting between them. Germline CDR1 SGHDT, CDR2 YYEEEE. CDR3 nucleotides: TGTGCCAGCAGCTTGACTAGCACAGATACGCAGTATTTT. This encodes CASSLTSTDTQYF.